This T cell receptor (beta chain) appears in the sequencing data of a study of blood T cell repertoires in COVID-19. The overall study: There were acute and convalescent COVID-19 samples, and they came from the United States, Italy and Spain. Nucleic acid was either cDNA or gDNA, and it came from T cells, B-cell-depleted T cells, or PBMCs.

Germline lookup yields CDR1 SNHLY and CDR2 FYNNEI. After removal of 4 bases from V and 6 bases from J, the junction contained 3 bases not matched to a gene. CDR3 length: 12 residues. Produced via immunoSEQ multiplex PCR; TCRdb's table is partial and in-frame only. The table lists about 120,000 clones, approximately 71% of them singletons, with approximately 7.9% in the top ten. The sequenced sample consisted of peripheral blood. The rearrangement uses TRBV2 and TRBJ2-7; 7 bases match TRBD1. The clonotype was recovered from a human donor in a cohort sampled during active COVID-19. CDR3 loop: CASSGTGSEQYF. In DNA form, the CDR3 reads TGTGCCAGCAGTGGGACAGGTAGCGAGCAGTACTTC.